This note documents a single T cell receptor (beta chain) sequence. What antigen it recognizes has not been identified. One base away there is no much larger clone; base qualities are not given. The data belong to a study of OX40 agonist ivuxolimab in advanced cancers. Turning to the overall study: The costimulatory receptor OX40 (CD134) was targeted by ivuxolimab, a fully human IgG2 agonistic monoclonal antibody. Patients were allowed to have had prior anti-PD-1, anti-PD-L1 or anti-CTLA-4 therapy, and less than 45% of the dose-escalation patients had previously received checkpoint inhibitors. Intravenous ivuxolimab was administered to patients every 2 weeks at six dose levels: 0.01, 0.1, 0.3, 1.5, 3 and 10 mg/kg. The purpose of peripheral TCRbeta sequencing was to test whether ivuxolimab changed TCR sequence diversity and led to clonal T-cell expansion. The dose-escalation cohort was about 86% male with a mean age of about 65 years, ranging from roughly 23 to 90. Partial responses occurred in three dose-escalation patients: two with cutaneous melanoma and one with hepatocellular carcinoma. The paper reports the monotherapy dose-escalation portion (N of about 47 patients) of the phase I ivuxolimab trial. Of the roughly 52 dose-escalation patients, hepatocellular carcinoma was present in about 20, melanoma in approximately 15, renal cell carcinoma in 9 and head and neck cancer in 9.

The CDR3 measures 14 amino acids from cysteine to phenylalanine. The entry retains the CDR3 DNA only, 42 bases that are in frame from base 1. In the germline V gene, CDR1 corresponds to ENHRY and CDR2 to SYGVKD. V drops 7 bases and J drops 4 bases, leaving 15 bases in between. Overall study outcomes, separate from this receptor: Clonal expansion of both CD4+ and CD8+ blood T cells was observed from baseline to week 6 at doses 0.1 to 3.0 mg/kg. The antigen specificity of the peripheral T cells that underwent clonal expansion was not determined. After ivuxolimab, expanded clones were on average more numerous among CD8+ T cells than among CD4+ T cells. In the 0.1-3.0 mg/kg groups, partial responders had among the lowest normalized peripheral clonal expansion, particularly in CD8+ T cells. Low levels of normalized T-cell clonal expansion were also seen in some patients who did not respond.

For sequencing of the TCRbeta CDR3 region, genomic DNA was extracted from the sorted cells. The immunoSEQ Assay was used for sequencing of TCRbeta CDR3 regions. In TCRdb, the immuneACCESS table is reduced to in-frame sequences with V and J assigned. These tables do not hold every clone; where another copy was compared, an unresolved V gene accounts for under half, and the others remain unexplained. Within this sample are fewer than 85,000 clones, with about 88% of them counted one time only. The ten largest clones represent 0.6% to 0.85% of the sample. The trial excluded patients who had a history of autoimmune disease or who were on systemic immunosuppression. Peripheral blood for TCR sequencing was collected from all dose cohorts at baseline, on cycle 4 day 1, and on cycle 7 day 1. The samples were drawn from a first-in-human, open-label, multicenter phase I dose-escalation trial of ivuxolimab. Adults with locally advanced or metastatic melanoma, renal cell carcinoma, hepatocellular carcinoma or head and neck squamous cell carcinoma were enrolled in the trial. Before TCR sequencing, CD4+ and CD8+ T cells were separately sorted from peripheral blood.

The material was CD4+ or CD8+ T cells sorted from blood, obtained in a trial of the OX40 agonist ivuxolimab. This receptor was identified in an adult with an advanced solid tumor such as melanoma, head and neck, liver or kidney cancer. The V gene is TRBV10-3 and the J gene is TRBJ2-3; D gene: possibly TRBD2, on 5 matching bases. The nucleotides are TGTGCCATCACGAAACGGGGTCTTCCAGATACGCAGTATTTT. This is translated as CAITKRGLPDTQYF.